These T cell receptor beta chains were read from a single sample in a study of post-analysis software for immune sequencing data. TCRdb re-called the PCR reads with MiXCR, one entry per CDR3 protein. The repertoire includes hundreds of thousands of distinct CDR3 sequences, roughly three fifths of them detected once, and around 10% sits in the top ten. Source material: blood. Every receptor here comes from a girl aged 2 to 10 with multiple sclerosis. Both conserved end residues are part of each CDR3. The D gene is left open where the match is weak. Rows may omit the clone size; those that give it use once, few, many or a size class.

clone_size j_call v_call d_call cdr3_nt cdr3_aa
NA TRBJ2-1 TRBV7-3 TRBD1 TGTGCCAGCAGCTCTCCGGGACAGGGTCTACGTGAGCAGTTCTTC CASSSPGQGLREQFF
few TRBJ2-1 TRBV7-9 TRBD1 TGTGCCAGCAGCCCCCAGGGACAGGGCCCGTACAATGAGCAGTTCTTC CASSPQGQGPYNEQFF
NA TRBJ2-5 TRBV20-1 TRBD2 TGCAGTGCTAGTCCAGACGAACTAGCGGACCAAGAGACCCAGTACTTC CSASPDELADQETQYF
few TRBJ2-3 TRBV5-5 NA TGTGCCAGCAGCTTGGTGAGGTCGGTAGCGTCCGCAGATACGCAGTATTTT CASSLVRSVASADTQYF
NA TRBJ2-4 TRBV5-1 TRBD2 TGCGCCAGCAGCTTGGGTCTCGGGACTAGCGGGAGGGAGAGGGAGCAGTACTTC CASSLGLGTSGREREQYF
few TRBJ2-5 TRBV20-1 NA TGCAGTGCTAGAGATGGGGGTAGCATGGAGACCCAGTACTTC CSARDGGSMETQYF
few TRBJ2-3 TRBV7-2 TRBD1 TGTGCCAGCAGCCACGACAGGGGATCAGATACGCAGTATTTT CASSHDRGSDTQYF
few TRBJ2-5 TRBV20-1 TRBD2 TGCAGTGTACCGGGACTAGCGGGGACAAGACAAGAGACCCAGTACTTC CSVPGLAGTRQETQYF
few TRBJ2-1 TRBV7-3 NA TGTGCCAGCAGCTTAAGGTCTATGTTGAGGGGTACGCAGTTCTTC CASSLRSMLRGTQFF
NA TRBJ2-5 TRBV6-6 NA TGTGCCAGCAGGGACAGCAACCAAGAGACCCAGTACTTC CASRDSNQETQYF
NA TRBJ2-3 TRBV2 NA TGTGCCAGCGGGGCACGGGGCCGCACAGATACGCAGTATTTT CASGARGRTDTQYF
NA TRBJ2-7 TRBV5-4 NA TGTGCCAGCAGCTTGAGCTTCACGGGTCCCTACGAGCAGTACTTC CASSLSFTGPYEQYF
NA TRBJ1-1 TRBV20-1 NA TGCAGTGCTAAGGACAGCCTTGAGAACACTGAAGCTTTCTTT CSAKDSLENTEAFF
NA TRBJ2-3 TRBV11-1 NA TGTGCCAGCAGCCAAAGGGCGGGGGCAGGCACAGATACGCAGTATTTT CASSQRAGAGTDTQYF
NA TRBJ1-5 TRBV12-3/TRBV12-4 NA TGTGCCAGCAGTCGCAACGGTCAGCCCCAGCATTTT CASSRNGQPQHF
NA TRBJ2-1 TRBV7-9 NA TGTGCCAGCGGGGTGGGAGGCCCCTACAATGAGCAGTTCTTC CASGVGGPYNEQFF
NA TRBJ2-1 TRBV13 NA TGTGCCAGCAGCTTAGGAATAGGTCCTCTAGGGTTCTTC CASSLGIGPLGFF
NA TRBJ1-1 TRBV20-1 TRBD1 TGCAGTGCTAGGGATACAGGGGAGCCCACTGAAGCTTTCTTT CSARDTGEPTEAFF
few TRBJ2-5 TRBV3-1 NA TGTGCCCTAGGGAACGGAATTGAAGAGACCCAGTACTTC CALGNGIEETQYF
NA TRBJ2-1 TRBV7-7 NA TGTGCTAGCAGTCAGACCGACGCATACAATGAGCAGTTCTTC CASSQTDAYNEQFF
NA TRBJ2-3 TRBV29-1 TRBD2 TGCTCTGGGTCGACCAGCGGGAGTTGGGATACGCAGTATTTT CSGSTSGSWDTQYF
NA TRBJ2-5 TRBV7-2 TRBD2 TGTGCCAGCAGCTTAAACCCAGCGGGGGTACAAGAGACCCAGTACTTC CASSLNPAGVQETQYF